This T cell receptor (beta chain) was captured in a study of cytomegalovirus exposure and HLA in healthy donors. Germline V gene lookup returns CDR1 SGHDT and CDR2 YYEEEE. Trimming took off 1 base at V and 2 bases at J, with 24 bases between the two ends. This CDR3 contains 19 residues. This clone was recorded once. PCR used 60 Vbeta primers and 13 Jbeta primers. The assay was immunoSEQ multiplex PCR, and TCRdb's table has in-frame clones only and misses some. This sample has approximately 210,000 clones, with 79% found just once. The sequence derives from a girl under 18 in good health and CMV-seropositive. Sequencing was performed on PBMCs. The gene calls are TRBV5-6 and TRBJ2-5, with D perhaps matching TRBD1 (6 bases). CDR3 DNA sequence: TGTGCCAGCAGCTTGTCCCGGGCAGGGGTCTATATTAATCAAGAGACCCAGTACTTC. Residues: CASSLSRAGVYINQETQYF.